The present T cell receptor (beta chain) was sequenced within a study of post-analysis software for immune sequencing data. Study results and caveats: Included in a set of roughly 5 TRBV segments more frequent in patients than controls were TRBV5-6, TRBV5-1 and TRBV20-1.

Points on this clonotype: Its antigen remains unidentified.

V shed 6 bases and J shed 13 bases, with 19 bases lying between them. Germline CDR1 is DFQATT and CDR2 is SNEGSKA (reference sequence). The CDR3 is made up of 12 amino acids. The TCR beta cDNA libraries carried unique molecular identifiers. TCRdb re-called the PCR reads through MiXCR, storing one row per CDR3 protein. The top ten clones hold around 15% of a sample with 380,000 or so distinct CDR3 sequences, around a third of them seen once. The sequence derives from a girl aged 5 to 17 with multiple sclerosis. The chain uses TRBV20-1 and TRBJ2-1, with D tentatively TRBD2 (5 bases). The material sequenced was blood. Here the CDR3 DNA reads TGCAGTGCCACAACCGGGATTGAGACCCAGTTCTTC. Encoded protein: CSATTGIETQFF.